This T cell receptor (beta chain) was recovered during a study of blood T cell repertoires in COVID-19. About the research overall: Samples representing acute and convalescent COVID-19 were sourced from the United States, Italy and Spain. In each case, the material was cDNA or gDNA derived from T cells, B-cell-depleted T cells, or PBMCs.

A Seattle source enrolled patients during active infection and followed them longitudinally. Original processing notes: Counts of nucleated cells, estimated from reference gene primer amplification, were obtained. Libraries were prepared by immunoSEQ multiplex PCR; TCRdb keeps only in-frame clonotypes and omits some of them. The DNA was the basis for D and trimming; V, J and clone size are from that table. The data contain 250,000 to 350,000 clones, 70% to 85% of them singletons. The CDR3 covers 16 residues. The V and J ends lost 8 bases and 0 bases, in that order; junction bases with no gene match: 9. CDR1 and CDR2 from the germline V gene are LNHDA and SQIVND (reference sequence).

This TCR was recovered from a human donor with COVID-19, enrolled during active disease. The donor label of this sample is uncertain. The chain uses TRBV19 and TRBJ2-1; 8 bases line up with TRBD2. Sequences were obtained from peripheral blood. The CDR3 reads CASRQSSGSSYNEQFF. The CDR3 bases are TGTGCCAGTCGACAATCGAGCGGGAGCTCCTACAATGAGCAGTTCTTC.